A single TCR beta chain is shown here with its context. The library protocol tagged each TCR cDNA with a unique molecular identifier. TCRdb ran MiXCR on the 5' RACE reads and lists one entry per CDR3 protein. Of about 94,000 distinct CDR3 sequences listed, just under 20% are singletons. The data were taken from a study of spatial heterogeneity in lung cancer. The CDR3 spans 14 residues. The V end was cut by 1 base, the J end by 4 bases, with 10 bases between. CDR1 and CDR2 (germline): SGHAT, FQNNGV. Sample time point: blood at routine non-recurrence follow-up after resection. Whole RNA obtained from tumor, nontumor lung or frozen PBMC underwent sequencing without sorting.

The chain recombines TRBV11-2 with TRBJ1-1; D remains ambiguous. This material consisted of PBMCs, taken at follow-up. The sequence came from a male donor with early-stage non-small cell lung cancer. The CDR3 loop is CASSLGAGATEAFF. CDR3 DNA: TGTGCCAGCAGCTTAGGCGCGGGTGCCACTGAAGCTTTCTTT. Variable domain in full (rest from reference TRBV11-2 and TRBJ1-1): EAGVAQSPRYKIIEKRQSVAFWCNPISGHATLYWYQQILGQGPKLLIQFQNNGVVDDSQLPKDRFSAERLKGVDSTLKIQPAKLEDSAVYLCASSLGAGATEAFFGQGTRLTVV.